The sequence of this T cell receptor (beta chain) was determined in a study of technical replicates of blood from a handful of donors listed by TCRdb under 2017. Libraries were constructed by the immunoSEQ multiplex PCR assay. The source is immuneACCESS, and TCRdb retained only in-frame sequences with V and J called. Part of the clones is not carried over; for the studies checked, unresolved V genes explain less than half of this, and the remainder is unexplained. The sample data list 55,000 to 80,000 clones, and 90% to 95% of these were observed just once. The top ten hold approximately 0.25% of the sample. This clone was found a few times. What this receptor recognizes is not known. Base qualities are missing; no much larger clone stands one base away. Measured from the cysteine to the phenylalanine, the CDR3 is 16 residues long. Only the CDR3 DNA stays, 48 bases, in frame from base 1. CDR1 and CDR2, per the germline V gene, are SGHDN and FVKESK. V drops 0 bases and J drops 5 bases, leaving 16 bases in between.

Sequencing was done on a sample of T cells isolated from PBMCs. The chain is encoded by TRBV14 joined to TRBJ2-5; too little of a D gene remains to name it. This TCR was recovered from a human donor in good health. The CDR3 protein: CASSQDRLYSSETQYF. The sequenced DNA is TGTGCCAGCAGCCAAGATCGTTTGTACAGCTCTGAGACCCAGTACTTC.